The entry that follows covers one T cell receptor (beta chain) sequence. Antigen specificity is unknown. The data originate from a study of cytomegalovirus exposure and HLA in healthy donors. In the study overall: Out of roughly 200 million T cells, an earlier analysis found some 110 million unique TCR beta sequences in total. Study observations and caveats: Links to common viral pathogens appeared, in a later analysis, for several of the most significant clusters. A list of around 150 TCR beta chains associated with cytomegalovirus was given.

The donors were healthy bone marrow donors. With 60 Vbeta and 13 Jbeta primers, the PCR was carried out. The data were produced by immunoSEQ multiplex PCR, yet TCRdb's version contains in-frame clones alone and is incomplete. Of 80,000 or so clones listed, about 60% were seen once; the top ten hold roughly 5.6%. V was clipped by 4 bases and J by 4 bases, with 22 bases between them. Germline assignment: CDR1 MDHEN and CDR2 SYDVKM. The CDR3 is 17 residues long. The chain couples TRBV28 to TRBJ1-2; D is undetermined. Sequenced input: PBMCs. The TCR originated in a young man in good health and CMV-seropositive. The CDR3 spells CASSWRDQHRTRYGYTF. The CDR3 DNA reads TGTGCCAGCAGTTGGAGGGATCAACACCGTACACGCTATGGCTACACCTTC.